This TCR beta chain was documented in a study of T cells in Graves' hyperthyroidism and ophthalmopathy (dated by TCRdb to between 2018 and 2020). For the wider study: Peripheral blood samples were taken at the time of initial diagnosis, prior to any treatment. To identify distinguishing TCR V-J signatures, a discovery cohort of 100 or so patients was used, comprising 40 to 45 with Graves' ophthalmopathy and approximately 58 with stable Graves' hyperthyroidism. An independent validation cohort of 18 to 20 hyperthyroidism patients and more than 15 patients who later progressed to ophthalmopathy tested prospective prediction of ophthalmopathy. The approximately 100 discovery patients were randomly divided into training and test sets at a 7:3 ratio. In addition, the study compared T-cell repertoires in thyroid tissue and in blood from about 6 Graves' hyperthyroidism patients. Once sampling was done, hyperthyroidism patients were given methimazole at a starting dose of 30 mg daily, whereas ophthalmopathy patients were given high-dose intravenous methylprednisolone. According to the paper, TCR Vbeta CDR3 sequencing was carried out on approximately 140 peripheral blood samples, which came from approximately 41 ophthalmopathy, fewer than 80 hyperthyroidism and approximately 17 progressor patients. General study outcomes and caveats: In validation, the model predicted progression to ophthalmopathy with over 65% sensitivity and 72.22% specificity, a median of about 6.7 months before onset. In cross-validation, a model built on a 13 V-J signature told ophthalmopathy apart from stable hyperthyroidism with under 90% sensitivity and about 81% specificity, and in testing the same model reached 80%/75%. Most expanded thyroid clonotypes (frequency above 0.001) were also detected in blood, suggesting blood repertoires may reflect thyroid immune responses. No statistical method was used to fix the sample size in advance, and group allocation was not hidden from the investigators.

This clonotype occurred a few times. The antigen it binds to is not known. The input lacks base qualities; no much larger clone sits a single base away. A patient counted as having stable Graves' hyperthyroidism if no progression to ophthalmopathy occurred over 18 months of follow-up. Hyperthyroidism patients were aged 18 to 65 years and newly diagnosed, with disease duration of less than 2 months. Patients with uncontrolled infections, other autoimmune diseases, pregnancy or lactation were excluded. Clinical symptoms, serum thyroxine and TRAb, thyroid ultrasound, and orbital computed tomography formed the basis for the diagnoses. Ficoll-Paque density gradient centrifugation was used to isolate PBMCs from about 10 ml of fresh peripheral blood. Trizol reagent was used to extract total RNA, and RNA quality was then checked on an Agilent 2100 Bioanalyzer. TCR beta CDR3 regions were amplified from RNA transcripts. A first-round RT-PCR of the TCR CDR3 used the HTBI primer set with the Qiagen OneStep RT-PCR kit. The libraries were constructed in a second round of multiplex PCR and then size-selected and purified. Libraries were sequenced paired-end with 100 bp reads on an Illumina HiSeq2000. The study's processing was this. SOAPnuke was used to process the raw data, with reads discarded if the reads contained adapters or uncalled bases, had a mean Phred below 15, or lacked an exact constant-primer or identifier match. COPE v1.2.5 was used to merge the high-quality paired reads, and each unique nucleotide sequence was defined as a clonotype. Clonotypes were aligned to IMGT TRBV, TRBD and TRBJ reference segments using MiTCR v1.1. Only V-J combinations with frequency above 0.0001, covering about 99% of repertoires, were analysed. A TCS score was defined as the ratio of F50 (clonal expansion) to E x V (chaos), with BLOSUM62-based TCRdist applied between CDR3 peptides within each V-J. Welch's t-statistics and random forest reduced roughly 540 V-J features to 10 to 15, which were used in a naive Bayes classifier (R e1071). TCRdb redid the processing of the public reads, applying fastp at Q25 and MiXCR, and retained in-frame beta chains. Each CDR3 protein gets just one entry, which takes the most common genes and DNA from the rows behind it. The V and J calls here are based on TCRdb, not the publication. The sample contains approximately 700,000 distinct CDR3 sequences, roughly 15% of them found a single time. In total, the top ten clones hold over 7.5% of the sample.

Per the germline V gene, SNHLY is the CDR1 and FYNNEI is the CDR2. A distance of 15 bases separates the germline ends of V and J, which lose 8 bases and 4 bases respectively. CDR3 length: 15 amino acids, cysteine to phenylalanine. Of all the DNA, just the CDR3 is kept, 45 bases in frame from base 1. The sequencing input was blood. The V and J segments used are TRBV2 and TRBJ2-6; matching of 5 bases hints at TRBD2 as the D gene. The receptor was derived from a man younger than 30 with Graves' hyperthyroidism. The CDR3 protein: CASQRDTGGANVLTF. The DNA is TGTGCCAGCCAGAGGGATACCGGCGGGGCCAACGTCCTGACTTTC.